These 15 T cell receptor beta chains were all obtained from the same sample, sequenced in a study of blood T cell repertoires in COVID-19. Only in-frame clones appear in the TCRdb table, and some are missing; sequencing was by immunoSEQ multiplex PCR. The table has over 250,000 clones, approximately 90% seen once; the top ten hold under 3.5%. Input material: PBMCs or T cells enriched from blood (not recorded which). Source of these receptors: a woman aged 50 to 65 who had recovered from COVID-19.

CDR3 in DNA: TGCAGCGTTGAATGGAGTCCGGGACAGGGGAGCGATGGCTACACCTTC. It translates to CSVEWSPGQGSDGYTF. The chain couples TRBV29-1 to TRBJ1-2; TRBD1 aligns across 10 bases. The CDR3 contains 16 residues. J gave up 6 bases and V 2 bases, and 12 bases lay outside the gene matches. The germline V gene encodes CDR1 SQVTM and CDR2 ANQGSEA. The full variable domain, in which reference TRBV29-1 and TRBJ1-2 provide the parts outside the CDR3, is SAVISQKPSRDICQRGTSLTIQCQVDSQVTMMFWYRQQPGQSLTLIATANQGSEATYESGFVIDKFPISRPNLTFSTLTVSNMSPEDSSIYLCSVEWSPGQGSDGYTFGSGTRLTVV.

The chain joins TRBV9 to TRBJ2-3, with TRBD2 identical over 13 bases. With 2 bases clipped from V and 3 bases from J, the junction kept 9 bases outside the gene matches. The CDR3 is 18 residues long. CDR1 and CDR2 from the germline V gene are SGDLS and YYNGEE. The CDR3 is CASSVRRGLAGKTDTQYF. The CDR3 nucleotides are TGTGCCAGCAGCGTCAGGCGGGGACTAGCGGGAAAGACAGATACGCAGTATTTT.

The chain couples TRBV7-9 to TRBJ2-2; 11 positions agree with TRBD2. CDR1 and CDR2 from the germline V gene are SEHNR and FQNEAQ (reference sequence). With 4 bases clipped from V and 10 bases from J, the junction kept 8 bases outside the gene matches. The CDR3 sequence is 15 residues long. CDR3 sequence reads: CASSWGLAAPEELFF. The CDR3 nucleotides are TGTGCCAGCAGCTGGGGACTAGCGGCACCGGAGGAGCTGTTTTTT.

The rearrangement joins TRBV6-1 to TRBJ1-5; D gene uncertain. This CDR3 is built from 16 residues. Trimming removed 3 bases at V and 9 bases at J, with 21 bases between. Germline values: CDR1 MNHNS, CDR2 SASEGT. CDR3 sequence (DNA): TGTGCCAGCAGTGACCCCCCTCCTCGGGGAGGTCGGCCCCAGCATTTT. This encodes CASSDPPPRGGRPQHF.

V gene TRBV19 combines with J gene TRBJ1-5; perhaps TRBD1 as D (6 bases). The CDR3 sequence is 15 residues long. Trimming shortened V by 6 bases and J by 7 bases, and 19 bases separated the two germline ends. In germline, CDR1 is LNHDA, CDR2 SQIVND (reference sequence). This CDR3 is CASRVGQLHQQPQHF. CDR3 nucleotides: TGTGCCAGTAGGGTTGGACAGCTCCACCAACAGCCCCAGCATTTT.

As for this clone: The same CDR3 also results from other DNA sequences found in this sample. This chain uses TRBV5-6 with TRBJ1-2; D unclear. Germline lookup yields CDR1 SGHDT and CDR2 YYEEEE. Trimming removed 0 bases at V and 5 bases at J, with 5 bases between. This CDR3 has 12 residues. The CDR3 is CASSLAGYGYTF. The CDR3 DNA reads as TGTGCCAGCAGCTTGGCCGGTTATGGCTACACCTTC.

This chain connects TRBV18 to TRBJ1-1; D possibly corresponds to TRBD1 (6 bases). V lost 6 bases to trimming and J lost 2 bases, with 10 bases between them. CDR3 size: 13 residues. CDR1 KGHSH and CDR2 LQKENI come from the germline V gene. The CDR3 nucleotides read TGTGCCAGCTCTACACAGGGAAACACTGAAGCTTTCTTT. Translation: CASSTQGNTEAFF.

This clone appeared a few times. V usage is TRBV20-1 and J usage is TRBJ1-6; tentative D call: TRBD1 (5 bases). V lost 3 bases and J lost 7, with 13 bases in between. The CDR3 totals 14 residues. Per the germline V gene, CDR1 is DFQATT and CDR2 is SNEGSKA (reference sequence). For the CDR3, the DNA is TGCAGTGCTAGTAAGCAGGGAGGGAATTCACCCCTCCACTTT. Translated, it gives CSASKQGGNSPLHF.

This chain links TRBV29-1 with TRBJ1-2; 9 nucleotides line up with TRBD1. V gave up 6 bases and J gave up 3 bases; unmatched junction bases: 14. CDR3 size: 16 residues. Germline V gene data show CDR1 as SQVTM and CDR2 as ANQGSEA. The chain's CDR3 is CSVPKSPGQGDYGYTF. The CDR3 coding sequence is TGCAGCGTGCCCAAATCACCGGGACAGGGAGACTATGGCTACACCTTC.

This clone has a single count. The rearrangement links TRBV28 to TRBJ1-1; 8 positions agree with TRBD1. Germline V lookup: CDR1 MDHEN, CDR2 SYDVKM. After removal of 7 bases from V and 4 bases from J, the junction contained 11 bases not matched to a gene. There are 15 residues in the CDR3. The CDR3 DNA follows: TGTGCCAGCACCATCGGACAGGGCGTGATCACTGAAGCTTTCTTT. Translation gives CASTIGQGVITEAFF.

V usage is TRBV28 and J usage is TRBJ1-4; 10 bases fit TRBD1. The germline V gene has CDR1 MDHEN and CDR2 SYDVKM. With V trimmed by 5 bases and J by 6 bases, 6 bases remained unmatched. The CDR3 contains 15 residues. This CDR3 reads CASSTSGTGDEKLFF. The CDR3 DNA reads as TGTGCCAGCAGTACCAGCGGGACAGGGGATGAAAAACTGTTTTTT.

The chain employs TRBV7-2 and TRBJ1-1; the D gene is possibly TRBD1 (6 bases). This CDR3 spans 12 amino acids. Trimming removed 5 bases at V and 5 bases at J, with 9 bases between. CDR1 is SGHTA, CDR2 FQGNSA, per germline. The DNA of the CDR3 is TGTGCCAGCAGCACGGACAGTACTGAAGCTTTCTTT. Translated, it gives CASSTDSTEAFF.

This chain connects TRBV30 to TRBJ1-2, with 8 bases lining up with TRBD1. Germline lookup yields CDR1 GTSNPN and CDR2 SVGIG (reference sequence). V gave up 2 bases and J gave up 8 bases; unmatched junction bases: 13. CDR3 length: 15 amino acids. The CDR3 DNA reads TGTGCCTGGAGTTCGAAGCGGGCGACAGGGGTAGGCTACACCTTC. Translated, it gives CAWSSKRATGVGYTF. The whole variable domain, filled in from reference TRBV30 and TRBJ1-2, reads SQTIHQWPATLVQPVGSPLSLECTVEGTSNPNLYWYRQAAGRGLQLLFYSVGIGQISSEVPQNLSASRPQDRQFILSSKKLLLSDSGFYLCAWSSKRATGVGYTFGSGTRLTVV.

The chain couples TRBV2 to TRBJ2-2; possible D gene TRBD1, 5 bases. This CDR3 comprises 14 residues. V was shortened by 6 bases and J by 0 bases, with 8 bases between the two germline ends. Germline CDR1 reads SNHLY; CDR2 reads FYNNEI. The CDR3 nucleotides are TGTGCCAGCAGCAGGACACCGAACACCGGGGAGCTGTTTTTT. Its translation is CASSRTPNTGELFF.

The chain couples TRBV30 to TRBJ1-1; the D gene is possibly TRBD1 (5 bases). Germline CDR1 reads GTSNPN; CDR2 reads SVGIG (reference sequence). The CDR3 sequence is 11 residues long. Trimming removed 2 bases from V and 9 bases from J, with 10 bases in between. The CDR3 loop is CAWSTGNKAFF. The CDR3 bases are TGTGCCTGGAGTACAGGAAATAAAGCTTTCTTT.